The rows below give T cell receptor beta chains drawn from one sample of a study of cytomegalovirus exposure and HLA in healthy donors. The data were produced by immunoSEQ multiplex PCR, yet TCRdb's version contains in-frame clones alone and is incomplete. The sample lists about 160,000 clones; around 85% were seen once. Sequencing used PBMCs. These receptors originate from a man aged 35-49 years in good health and CMV-seronegative. Both conserved end residues are part of each CDR3. A row's size may be missing; if present it is once, few, many or a size class.

CDR3 protein	clone size	V gene	J gene
CASSQDPGKLFF	.	TRBV4-3	TRBJ1-4
CASSRRPSGGALGEQFF	.	TRBV27	TRBJ2-1
CASSFSRPGGQPQHF	.	TRBV28	TRBJ1-5
CASTSRTDTQYF	.	TRBV28	TRBJ2-3
CSASQGTEAFF	.	TRBV20-1	TRBJ1-1
CASSPRGDPDTQYF	.	TRBV18	TRBJ2-3
CASSIGYEQYF	.	TRBV19	TRBJ2-7
CATSRDPAGGRYNEQFF	.	TRBV15	TRBJ2-1
CASSRLGVETQYF	.	TRBV6-1	TRBJ2-5
CASSLPTSGGNVEQFF	few	TRBV5-6	TRBJ2-1
CASSRGTGQHSPLHF	.	TRBV7-9	TRBJ1-6
CAMGHPFMNTEAFF	.	TRBV5-3	TRBJ1-1
CAISESQGELFF	.	TRBV10-3	TRBJ2-2